The source of this T cell receptor (beta chain) is a study of CXCR3 chemokines and chemotherapy response in bladder cancer (dated by TCRdb to between 2021 and 2022). For the wider study: The study examined whether intratumoral CXCR3 chemokine system activity predicted chemotherapy response in human bladder cancer.

From a lookup of the germline V gene (reference sequence), CDR1 and CDR2 are DFQATT and SNEGSKA. The junction carries 15 bases between V and J, which are trimmed by 2 bases and 7 bases respectively. The CDR3 numbers 15 residues from cysteine through phenylalanine. Of all the DNA, just the CDR3 is kept, 45 bases in frame from base 1. This clonotype was seen a few times. What antigen it recognizes has not been identified. No quality values exist for individual bases; no much larger clone is one base distant. The library was obtained by PCR. The sequencer was an Illumina HiSeq 2500. TCRdb trimmed the raw reads at Q25, called clones with MiXCR and kept productive beta chains. CDR3 protein sequences are deduplicated, and each keeps its most common genes and DNA. Present in this sample are some 1,400 distinct CDR3 sequences, approximately 5% of which were seen just once. The ten largest clones take up about 15% of the sample.

The specimen was taken from a patient whose treatment included neoadjuvant chemotherapy. This TCR was sampled from a human donor with bladder cancer that responded to neoadjuvant chemotherapy. This chain joins TRBV20-1 to TRBJ1-6; the D gene is not confidently resolved. For the CDR3, the sequence is CSARPTLARNSPLHF. The base sequence is TGCAGTGCTAGACCGACCTTGGCTCGGAATTCACCCCTCCACTTT.